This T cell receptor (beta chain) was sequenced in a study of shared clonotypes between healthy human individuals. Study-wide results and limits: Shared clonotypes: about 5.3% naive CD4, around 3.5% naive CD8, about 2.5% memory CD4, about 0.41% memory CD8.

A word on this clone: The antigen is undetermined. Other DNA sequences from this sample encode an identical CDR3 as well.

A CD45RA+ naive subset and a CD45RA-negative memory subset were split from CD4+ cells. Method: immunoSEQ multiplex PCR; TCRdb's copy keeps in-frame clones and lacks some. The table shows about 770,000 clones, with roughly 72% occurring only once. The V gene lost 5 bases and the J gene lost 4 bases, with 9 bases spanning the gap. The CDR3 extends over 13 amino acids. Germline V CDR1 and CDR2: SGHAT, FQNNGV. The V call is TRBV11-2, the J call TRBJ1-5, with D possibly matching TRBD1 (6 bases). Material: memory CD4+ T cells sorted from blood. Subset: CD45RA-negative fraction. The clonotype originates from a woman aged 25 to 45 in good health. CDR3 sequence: CASSVQGNQPQHF. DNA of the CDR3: TGTGCCAGCAGCGTTCAGGGGAATCAGCCCCAGCATTTT.